This T cell receptor (beta chain) came from a study of response to subunit inactivated influenza vaccine. Using its own MiXCR run on the RT-PCR reads, TCRdb lists one record per CDR3 protein. This sample has 500,000 to 600,000 distinct CDR3 sequences; over 10% occur once, and the top ten carry over 10%. Of note for this clonotype: Its target is not known.

The CDR3 runs to 15 residues. Germline CDR1 is SGHRS and CDR2 is YFSETQ. V was shortened by 1 base and J by 4 bases, with 13 bases between the two germline ends. The study's findings and limits: With each seasonal influenza vaccination, the authors suggested, few new T cells are recruited.

The sample in question was PBMCs from blood, obtained 45 days after vaccination. The clonotype comes from a man aged 45-65 years who received an inactivated influenza vaccine. The chain is built from TRBV5-1 and TRBJ2-3; perhaps TRBD2 as D (7 bases). The CDR3 spells CASSLWRGRADTQYF. The CDR3 nucleotides are TGCGCCAGCAGCTTGTGGCGGGGGCGAGCAGATACGCAGTATTTT.